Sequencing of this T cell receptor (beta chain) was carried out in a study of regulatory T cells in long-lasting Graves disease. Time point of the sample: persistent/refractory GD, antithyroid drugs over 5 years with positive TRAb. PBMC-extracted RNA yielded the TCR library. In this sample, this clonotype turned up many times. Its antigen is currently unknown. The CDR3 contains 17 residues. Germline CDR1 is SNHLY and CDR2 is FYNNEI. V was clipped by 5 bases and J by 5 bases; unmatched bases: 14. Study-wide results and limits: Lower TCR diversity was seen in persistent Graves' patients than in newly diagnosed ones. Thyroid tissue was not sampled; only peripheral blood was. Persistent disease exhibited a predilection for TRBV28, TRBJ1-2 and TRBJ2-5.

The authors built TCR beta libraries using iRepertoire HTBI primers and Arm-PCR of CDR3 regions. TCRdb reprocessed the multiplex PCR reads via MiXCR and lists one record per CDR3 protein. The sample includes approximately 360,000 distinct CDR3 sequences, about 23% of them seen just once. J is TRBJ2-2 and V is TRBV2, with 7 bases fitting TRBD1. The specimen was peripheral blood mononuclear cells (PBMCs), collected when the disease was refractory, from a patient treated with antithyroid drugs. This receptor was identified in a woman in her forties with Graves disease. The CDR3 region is CASSQKIGDRTTGELFF. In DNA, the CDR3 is TGTGCCAGCAGTCAAAAAATAGGGGACAGAACAACCGGGGAGCTGTTTTTT.